The TCR beta chain under discussion was sequenced for a study of blood T cell repertoires in COVID-19. Study in general: The study drew acute and convalescent COVID-19 samples from the United States, Italy and Spain. In each case, the material was cDNA or gDNA derived from T cells, B-cell-depleted T cells, or PBMCs.

V was pared by 4 bases and J by 4 bases, with 8 bases between. The CDR3 loop spans 13 amino acids. The germline CDR1 and CDR2 sequences are SGHKS and YYEKEE (reference sequence). In the original workflow: How many nucleated cells were present was estimated from reference gene primer amplification. Assay: immunoSEQ multiplex PCR; the TCRdb copy retains only in-frame clones and omits some. That table furnishes V, J and clone size, whereas the DNA furnished D and trimming. The sample comprises roughly 250,000 clones, about 87% of which are singletons, and around 9.2% rests with the top ten. The chain carries TRBV5-5 and TRBJ2-2; D may be TRBD1 (5 bases). The sample comprised peripheral blood. This TCR came from a human donor in a cohort sampled during active COVID-19. DNA of the CDR3: TGTGCCAGCAGCACAGGTATCACCGGGGAGCTGTTTTTT. Protein: CASSTGITGELFF.